This is a list of T cell receptor beta chains from one sample in a study of shared clonotypes between healthy human individuals. This table comes from immunoSEQ multiplex PCR, and its TCRdb copy is limited to in-frame clones, with some not included. Counted here are 2,100,000 or so clones, almost 96% occurring once; the ten biggest clones make up roughly 0.13%. Material: naive CD4+ T cells sorted from blood. These receptors all come from a man younger than 30 in good health. Each CDR3 is given with its conserved first and last residue. A D gene is named only where the DNA matches it firmly. Part of the rows lack a size; the others show once, few, many or a class for expanded clones.

J gene,clone size,V gene,D gene,CDR3 length,CDR3 protein,CDR3 DNA
TRBJ2-3,-,TRBV6-5,-,11,CASSKRDTQYF,TGTGCCAGCAGTAAAAGGGATACGCAGTATTTT
TRBJ1-2,-,TRBV2,-,11,CASSEYQGGTF,TGTGCCAGCAGTGAATATCAGGGTGGGACCTTC
TRBJ2-1,-,TRBV11-2,-,17,CASSNRSRPETNNEQFF,TGTGCCAGCAGCAATAGAAGTAGGCCAGAAACAAACAATGAGCAGTTCTTC
TRBJ2-7,-,TRBV7-2,TRBD2,19,CASSSVIIAGGPLYYEQYF,TGTGCCAGCAGCTCCGTTATTATAGCGGGAGGGCCTCTTTACTACGAGCAGTACTTC
TRBJ1-5,-,TRBV30,-,14,CAWATGARNQPQHF,TGTGCCTGGGCGACCGGGGCTCGCAATCAGCCCCAGCATTTT
TRBJ2-7,-,TRBV6-1,-,14,CASSEPGLTYEQYF,TGTGCCAGCAGTGAACCGGGACTTACCTACGAGCAGTACTTC
TRBJ1-5,-,TRBV18,-,13,CASSLDRSQPQHF,TGTGCCAGCTCACTCGACAGGTCCCAGCCCCAGCATTTT
TRBJ1-2,-,TRBV28,-,13,CASSLNPLYGYTF,TGTGCCAGCAGTTTAAACCCCCTTTATGGCTACACCTTC
TRBJ2-2,-,TRBV5-1,TRBD2,15,CAAGEGRSETGELFF,TGCGCCGCCGGGGAGGGAAGAAGTGAAACCGGGGAGCTGTTTTTT
TRBJ2-3,-,TRBV10-3,-,13,CAISDSATHTQYF,TGTGCCATCAGTGATTCAGCTACCCATACGCAGTATTTT
TRBJ1-1,-,TRBV5-4,-,18,CASSPVFGVSIGNTEAFF,TGTGCCAGCAGCCCCGTATTCGGGGTGTCTATTGGGAACACTGAAGCTTTCTTT
TRBJ1-1,once,TRBV6-6,-,12,CASSSTAARAFF,TGTGCCAGCAGTTCCACGGCCGCGAGAGCTTTCTTT
TRBJ2-5,-,TRBV7-9,-,15,CASSLVVKGAETQYF,TGTGCCAGCAGCTTAGTTGTGAAGGGAGCCGAGACCCAGTACTTC
TRBJ1-5,-,TRBV28,-,14,CASSLLEGIQPQHF,TGTGCCAGCAGTTTATTGGAGGGTATCCAGCCCCAGCATTTT
TRBJ2-7,once,TRBV6-5,TRBD2,15,CARGGASGRVYEQYF,TGTGCCAGGGGGGGGGCTAGCGGGAGGGTCTACGAGCAGTACTTC
TRBJ2-3,-,TRBV7-2,-,14,CASSLNIFQNTQYF,TGTGCCAGCAGCTTAAACATTTTCCAAAATACGCAGTATTTT
TRBJ2-7,-,TRBV18,-,15,CASSPPGSSSYEQYF,TGTGCCAGCTCACCACCGGGTTCTAGCTCCTACGAGCAGTACTTC
TRBJ1-3,-,TRBV2,-,17,CASSLGLGIGSGNTIYF,TGTGCCAGCAGCCTTGGACTTGGGATTGGGTCTGGAAACACCATATATTTT
TRBJ1-2,-,TRBV30,-,12,CAWSPRGDGYTF,TGTGCCTGGAGTCCCCGAGGGGATGGCTACACCTTC
TRBJ1-2,-,TRBV29-1,-,13,CSVDSRERYGYTF,TGCAGCGTTGACTCCCGGGAGCGGTATGGCTACACCTTC
TRBJ2-2,-,TRBV9,-,15,CASSVGQGSTGELFF,TGTGCCAGCAGCGTAGGGCAGGGGAGCACCGGGGAGCTGTTTTTT
TRBJ1-2,-,TRBV18,-,12,CASSPSGIGYTF,TGTGCCAGCTCACCTTCGGGGATTGGCTACACCTTC
TRBJ1-4,-,TRBV11-2,-,14,CASSFDGRNEKLFF,TGTGCCAGCAGCTTCGACGGCCGTAATGAAAAACTGTTTTTT
TRBJ1-1,-,TRBV6-1,TRBD1,11,CASTDGTALLF,TGTGCCAGCACTGACGGGACAGCCCTTCTTTTT
TRBJ2-5,-,TRBV7-9,TRBD2,14,CASTRTSGQETQYF,TGTGCCAGCACCCGGACTAGCGGGCAAGAGACCCAGTACTTC
TRBJ1-1,-,TRBV10-2,-,13,CASSYSTNTEAFF,TGCGCCAGCAGTTACAGCACTAACACTGAAGCTTTCTTT
TRBJ1-5,-,TRBV4-1,-,18,CASSQDVGGAFSSQPQHF,TGCGCCAGCAGCCAAGATGTGGGGGGCGCATTCTCCAGTCAGCCCCAGCATTTT
TRBJ1-1,-,TRBV5-1,-,15,CASSTSGYMNTEAFF,TGCGCCAGCAGCACCAGTGGCTACATGAACACTGAAGCTTTCTTT
TRBJ2-7,-,TRBV5-1,TRBD1,14,CASSKGQGSYEQYF,TGCGCCAGCAGCAAAGGACAGGGTAGCTACGAGCAGTACTTC
TRBJ1-2,-,TRBV18,TRBD1,15,CASSPILEQGDGYTF,TGTGCCAGCTCACCTATCTTAGAGCAGGGGGATGGCTACACCTTC
TRBJ1-6,-,TRBV28,-,13,CASRRGSDSPLHF,TGTGCCAGCCGCCGCGGGAGTGATTCACCCCTCCACTTT
TRBJ1-2,-,TRBV9,-,13,CASSVGGNYGYTF,TGTGCCAGCAGCGTAGGGGGTAACTATGGCTACACCTTC
TRBJ2-5,-,TRBV20-1,-,11,CSASGVSAQYF,TGCAGTGCTAGCGGGGTCTCGGCCCAGTACTTC
TRBJ2-3,-,TRBV7-9,-,15,CASSLVASRADTQYF,TGTGCCAGCAGCTTAGTAGCCTCCAGGGCCGATACGCAGTATTTT
TRBJ2-7,-,TRBV9,TRBD2,14,CASSVGTSGYEQYF,TGTGCCAGCAGCGTAGGGACTAGCGGGTACGAGCAGTACTTC
TRBJ1-6,-,TRBV7-3,-,14,CASSLTGVASPLHF,TGTGCCAGCAGCTTAACCGGGGTTGCTTCACCCCTCCACTTT
TRBJ2-5,-,TRBV30,-,13,CAWTGEGRETQYF,TGTGCCTGGACGGGGGAAGGGAGGGAGACCCAGTACTTC
TRBJ2-1,once,TRBV2,TRBD2,15,CASSPPRTSYNEQFF,TGTGCCAGCAGTCCCCCGAGGACTAGCTACAATGAGCAGTTCTTC
TRBJ1-1,-,TRBV4-2,-,15,CASSQGPVENTEAFF,TGTGCCAGCAGCCAGGGACCAGTGGAGAACACTGAAGCTTTCTTT